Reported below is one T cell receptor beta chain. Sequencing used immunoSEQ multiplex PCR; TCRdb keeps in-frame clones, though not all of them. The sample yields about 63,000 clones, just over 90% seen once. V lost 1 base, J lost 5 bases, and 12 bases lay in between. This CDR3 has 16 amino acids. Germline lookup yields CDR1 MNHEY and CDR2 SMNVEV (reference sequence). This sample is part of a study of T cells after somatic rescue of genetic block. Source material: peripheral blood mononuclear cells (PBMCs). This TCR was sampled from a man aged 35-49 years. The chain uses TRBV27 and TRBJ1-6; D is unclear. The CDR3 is CASSLWPGRDNSPLHF. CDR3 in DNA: TGTGCCAGCAGTTTATGGCCGGGGAGGGATAATTCACCCCTCCACTTT.